The TCR beta chain under discussion was sequenced for a study of patients with pleural tuberculosis. TCRdb itself ran the reads through MiXCR, one entry per CDR3 protein. The table records about 29,000 distinct CDR3 sequences, over 15% of them present only once. The source of this sequence is a human donor with pleural tuberculosis. Sequences were obtained from peripheral blood.

The CDR3 nucleotides are TGCAGTGCTGAAGCTAGCGGGAGGAATGAGCAGTTCTTC. It translates to CSAEASGRNEQFF. This rearrangement joins TRBV20-1 to TRBJ2-1, with 11 bases aligning to TRBD2. With 5 bases clipped from V and 7 bases from J, the junction kept 4 bases outside the gene matches. Germline V gene data show CDR1 as DFQATT and CDR2 as SNEGSKA (reference sequence). This CDR3 spans 13 amino acids.